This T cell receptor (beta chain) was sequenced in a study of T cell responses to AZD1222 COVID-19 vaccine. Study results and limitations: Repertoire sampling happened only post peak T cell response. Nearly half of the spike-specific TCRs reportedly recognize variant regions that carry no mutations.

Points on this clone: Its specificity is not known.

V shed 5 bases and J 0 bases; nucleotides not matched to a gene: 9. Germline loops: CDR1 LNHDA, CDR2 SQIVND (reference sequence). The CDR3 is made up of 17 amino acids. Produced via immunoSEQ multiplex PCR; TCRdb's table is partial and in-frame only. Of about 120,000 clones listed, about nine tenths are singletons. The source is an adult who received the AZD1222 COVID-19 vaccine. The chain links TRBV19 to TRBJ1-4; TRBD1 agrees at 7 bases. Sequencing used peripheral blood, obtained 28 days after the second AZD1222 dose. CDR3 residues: CASSVYRGQTTNEKLFF. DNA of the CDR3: TGTGCCAGTAGTGTGTACAGGGGACAGACAACTAATGAAAAACTGTTTTTT.